The T cell receptor beta chain described here comes from a study of T cells in localized non-small cell lung cancer (dated by TCRdb to between 2020 and 2021). Study-wide context: The study analyzed T cell repertoires of hundreds of early-stage NSCLC patients, comparing tumors and uninvolved tumor-adjacent lungs. The cohort was made up of around 220 treatment-naive NSCLC patients whose localized lung tumors had been resected. A mean age of around 66 years was recorded for the NSCLC patients, of whom approximately 130 were male and 107 were female. Overall results and qualifications from the work: Uninvolved tumor-adjacent lung showed the highest T cell clonality, higher than tumor, which suggests more focused antigenic responses in the uninvolved tumor-adjacent lung. Longer overall survival was associated with higher blood T cell density, whereas shorter survival was associated with higher adjacent-lung clonality. Because the study design was exploratory, TCR variables were selected using unadjusted p-values without false-discovery rate correction. A median of roughly 56 of the top 100 tumor clones were detected in paired uninvolved adjacent lung, and 28 of these tumor clones were also found among the top 100 clones of the paired uninvolved adjacent lung. Multi-region tumor sequencing was not performed, so intratumor heterogeneity could not be excluded.

At diagnosis, peripheral blood, uninvolved tumor-adjacent lung and tumor were collected and stored as a combination of fresh-frozen and FFPE material. The germline V gene provides CDR1 SGHNT and CDR2 YENEEA. Cut back by 4 bases and 0 bases, the V and J ends lie 10 bases apart. The cysteine opens and the phenylalanine closes a CDR3 of 15 amino acids. CDR3 DNA only is kept here, 45 bases in frame from base 1. In the case of this clone: The antigen it recognizes is unknown. The record has no base qualities; no much larger clone is one base away.

The immunoSEQ Assay was used to sequence TCR beta CDR3 regions from DNA. The paper's data handling went like this. T cell density was computed as TCR beta template counts normalized to usable DNA estimated by amplifying housekeeping genes. The preseqR package was used to estimate richness by extrapolating to 400,000 templates for PBMC samples and to 120,000 templates for tissue samples. Clonality was calculated as one minus Pielou's evenness. Tissue-enriched TCRs were identified through differential abundance testing performed on productive amino-acid clonotypes, with a minimum total count of 5 and an alpha of 0.1. The Jaccard Index and the Morisita Overlap Index were used to measure how much the repertoires overlapped between compartments. GLIPH grouped TCR beta CDR3s together with public tetramer-defined viral CDR3s, and a viral motif had to include at least three viral sequences and also show V-gene enrichment. TCRdb holds this immuneACCESS table with in-frame rearrangements only. Some clones are missing; in checked studies, unresolved V genes explain under half, and the rest has no known cause. V, J and clone size are those of that table, while D and trimming were read from the DNA. The sample includes about 13,000 clones, with about 30% observed a single time. Of the sample, roughly 7.2% is held by the ten largest clones.

Sample: lung tumor tissue, taken before any cancer treatment. This chain joins TRBV11-3 to TRBJ2-1; the D gene cannot be resolved reliably. The TCR comes from a female donor over 55 with stage I lung adenocarcinoma. The DNA sequence is TGTGCCAGCAGCTCAGTAGCAAGCTCCTACAATGAGCAGTTCTTC. Translated, this gives CASSSVASSYNEQFF. Extended through the reference TRBV11-3 and TRBJ2-1 proteins, this CDR3 yields the full variable domain: EAGVVQSPRYKIIEKKQPVAFWCNPISGHNTLYWYLQNLGQGPELLIRYENEEAVDDSQLPKDRFSAERLKGVDSTLKIQPAELGDSAVYLCASSSVASSYNEQFFGPGTRLTVL.